This TCR beta chain was observed in a study of blood T cells in healthy people across ages. The V segment lost 0 bases and the J segment 2 bases; nucleotides outside the gene matches: 9. Germline lookup yields CDR1 LGHNA and CDR2 YNFKEQ. CDR3 size: 20 residues. A second PCR of about 6 to 11 cycles used a sample-barcoded 5' primer and a J-beta primer mix. In TCRdb, the 5' RACE reads were re-called with MiXCR into one record per CDR3 protein. The sample lists about 800,000 distinct CDR3 sequences, about 47% seen once, with less than 20% in the top ten. The rearrangement uses TRBV4-2 and TRBJ2-3; TRBD2 agrees at 15 bases. Material for sequencing was blood. This TCR was recovered from a man aged 80 or over in good health. CDR3 nucleotides: TGTGCCAGCAGCCAAGATCCCGGGACTAGCGGGGGGAAGGACACAGATACGCAGTATTTT. This gives the protein CASSQDPGTSGGKDTDTQYF.